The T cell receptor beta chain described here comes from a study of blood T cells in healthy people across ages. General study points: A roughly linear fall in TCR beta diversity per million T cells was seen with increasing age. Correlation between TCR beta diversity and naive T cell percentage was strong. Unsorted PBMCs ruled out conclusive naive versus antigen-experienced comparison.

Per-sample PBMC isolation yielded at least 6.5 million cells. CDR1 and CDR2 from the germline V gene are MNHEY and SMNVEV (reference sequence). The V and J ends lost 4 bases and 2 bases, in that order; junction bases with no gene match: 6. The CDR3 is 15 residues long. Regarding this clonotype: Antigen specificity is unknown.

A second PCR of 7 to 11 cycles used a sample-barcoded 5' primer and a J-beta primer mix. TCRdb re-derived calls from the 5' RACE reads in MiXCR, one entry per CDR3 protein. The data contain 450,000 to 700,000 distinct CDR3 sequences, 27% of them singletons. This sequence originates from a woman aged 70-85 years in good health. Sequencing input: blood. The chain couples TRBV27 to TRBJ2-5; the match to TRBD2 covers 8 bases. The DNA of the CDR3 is TGTGCCAGCAGTTCGGCGGTAGCGGGGCAAGAGACCCAGTACTTC. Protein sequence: CASSSAVAGQETQYF.